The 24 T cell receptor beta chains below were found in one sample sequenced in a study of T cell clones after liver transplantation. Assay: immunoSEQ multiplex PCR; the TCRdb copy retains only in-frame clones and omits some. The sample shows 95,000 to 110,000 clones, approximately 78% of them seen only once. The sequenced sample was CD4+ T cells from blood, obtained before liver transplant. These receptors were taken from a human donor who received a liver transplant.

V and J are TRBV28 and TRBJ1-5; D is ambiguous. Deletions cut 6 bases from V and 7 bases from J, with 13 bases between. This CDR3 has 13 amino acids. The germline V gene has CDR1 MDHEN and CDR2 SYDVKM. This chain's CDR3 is CASSMSIQQPQHF. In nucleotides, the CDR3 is TGTGCCAGCAGCATGTCCATTCAACAGCCCCAGCATTTT.

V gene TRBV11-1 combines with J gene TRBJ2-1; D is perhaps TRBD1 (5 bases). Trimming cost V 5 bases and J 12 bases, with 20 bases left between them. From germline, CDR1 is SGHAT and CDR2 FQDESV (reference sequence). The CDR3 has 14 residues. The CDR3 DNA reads TGTGCCAGCAGCGCAACCCCTTCGACAGCTCGGCAGTTCTTC. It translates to CASSATPSTARQFF.

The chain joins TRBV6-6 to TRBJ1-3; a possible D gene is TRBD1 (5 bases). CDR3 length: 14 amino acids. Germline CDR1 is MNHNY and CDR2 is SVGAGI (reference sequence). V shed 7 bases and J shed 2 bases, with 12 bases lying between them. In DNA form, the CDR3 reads TGTGCCAGCACCCCTTCGACAGCTGGAAACACCATATATTTT. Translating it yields CASTPSTAGNTIYF.

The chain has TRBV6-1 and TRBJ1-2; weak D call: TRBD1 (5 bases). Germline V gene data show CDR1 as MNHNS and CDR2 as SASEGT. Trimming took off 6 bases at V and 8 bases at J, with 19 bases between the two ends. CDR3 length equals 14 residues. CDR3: CASRLSGTAGGYTF. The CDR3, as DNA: TGTGCCAGCAGATTGTCCGGGACGGCGGGAGGCTACACCTTC.

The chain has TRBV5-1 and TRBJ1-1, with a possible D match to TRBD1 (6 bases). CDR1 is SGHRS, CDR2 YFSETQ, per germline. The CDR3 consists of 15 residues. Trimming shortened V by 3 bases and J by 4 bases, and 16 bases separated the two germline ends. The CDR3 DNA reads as TGCGCCAGCAGCTCCTCGTGGGGGGGCCTCACTGAAGCTTTCTTT. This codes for CASSSSWGGLTEAFF.

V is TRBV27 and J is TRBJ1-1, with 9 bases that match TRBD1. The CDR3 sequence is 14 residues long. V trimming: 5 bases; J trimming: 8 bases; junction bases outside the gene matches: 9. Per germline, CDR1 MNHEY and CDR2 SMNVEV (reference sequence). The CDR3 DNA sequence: TGTGCCAGCAGTCCTCCCCCGGGACAGGGAGAAGCTTTCTTT. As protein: CASSPPPGQGEAFF.

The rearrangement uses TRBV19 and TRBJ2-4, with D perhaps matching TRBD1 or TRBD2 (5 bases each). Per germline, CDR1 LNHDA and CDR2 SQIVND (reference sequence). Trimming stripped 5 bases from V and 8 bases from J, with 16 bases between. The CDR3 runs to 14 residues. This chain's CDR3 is CASSSAGTRDIQYF. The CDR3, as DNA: TGTGCCAGTAGTTCCGCAGGGACGCGTGACATTCAGTACTTC.

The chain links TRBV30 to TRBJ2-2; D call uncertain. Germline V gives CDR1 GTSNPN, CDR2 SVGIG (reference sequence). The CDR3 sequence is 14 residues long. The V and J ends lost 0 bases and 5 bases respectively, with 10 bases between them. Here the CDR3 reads CAWSVLMQTGELFF. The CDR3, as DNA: TGTGCCTGGAGTGTACTTATGCAAACCGGGGAGCTGTTTTTT. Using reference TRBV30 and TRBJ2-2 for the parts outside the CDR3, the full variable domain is SQTIHQWPATLVQPVGSPLSLECTVEGTSNPNLYWYRQAAGRGLQLLFYSVGIGQISSEVPQNLSASRPQDRQFILSSKKLLLSDSGFYLCAWSVLMQTGELFFGEGSRLTVL.

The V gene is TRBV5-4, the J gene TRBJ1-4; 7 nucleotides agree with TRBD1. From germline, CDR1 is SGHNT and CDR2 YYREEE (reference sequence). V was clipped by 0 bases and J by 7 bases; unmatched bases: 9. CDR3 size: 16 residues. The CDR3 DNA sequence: TGTGCCAGCAGCTTGGATCAACAGGGGACATTTGAAAAACTGTTTTTT. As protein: CASSLDQQGTFEKLFF.

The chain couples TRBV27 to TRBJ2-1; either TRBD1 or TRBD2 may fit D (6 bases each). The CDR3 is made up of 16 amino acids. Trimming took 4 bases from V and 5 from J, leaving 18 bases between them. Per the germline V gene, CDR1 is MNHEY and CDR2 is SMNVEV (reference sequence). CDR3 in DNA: TGTGCCAGCAGTTCCTTGAGGGGGGAAAATAACAATGAGCAGTTCTTC. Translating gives CASSSLRGENNNEQFF.

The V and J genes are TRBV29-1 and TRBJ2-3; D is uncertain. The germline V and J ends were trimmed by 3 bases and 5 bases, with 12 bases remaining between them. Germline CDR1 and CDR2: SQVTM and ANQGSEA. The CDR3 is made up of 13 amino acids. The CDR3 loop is CSVEVASRDTQYF. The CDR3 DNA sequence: TGCAGCGTTGAGGTGGCGAGCCGAGATACGCAGTATTTT.

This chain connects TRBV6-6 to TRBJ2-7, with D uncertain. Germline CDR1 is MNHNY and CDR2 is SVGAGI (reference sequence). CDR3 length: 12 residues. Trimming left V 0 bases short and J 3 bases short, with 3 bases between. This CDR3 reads CASSYSSYEQYF. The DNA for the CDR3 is TGTGCCAGCAGTTACTCGAGCTACGAGCAGTACTTC.

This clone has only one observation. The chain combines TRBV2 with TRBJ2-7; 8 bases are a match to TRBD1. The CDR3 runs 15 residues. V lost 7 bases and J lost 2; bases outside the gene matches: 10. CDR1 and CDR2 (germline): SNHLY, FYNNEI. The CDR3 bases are TGTGCCAGCACCACCGGACAGGGCCCAACCTACGAGCAGTACTTC. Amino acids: CASTTGQGPTYEQYF.

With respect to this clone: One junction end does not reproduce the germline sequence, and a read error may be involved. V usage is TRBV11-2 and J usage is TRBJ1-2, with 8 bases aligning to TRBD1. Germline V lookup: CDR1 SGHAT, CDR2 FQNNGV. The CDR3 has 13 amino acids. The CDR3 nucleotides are TGTGCCAGCAGCCTAGACAGGGGCTATGGCTACACCTTC. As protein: CASSLDRGYGYTF.

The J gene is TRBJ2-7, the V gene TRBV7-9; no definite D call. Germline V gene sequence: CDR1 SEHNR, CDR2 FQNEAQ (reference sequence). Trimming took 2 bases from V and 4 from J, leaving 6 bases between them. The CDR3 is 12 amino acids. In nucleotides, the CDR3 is TGTGCCAGCAGCTTAACCCGGTACGAGCAGTACTTC. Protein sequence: CASSLTRYEQYF.

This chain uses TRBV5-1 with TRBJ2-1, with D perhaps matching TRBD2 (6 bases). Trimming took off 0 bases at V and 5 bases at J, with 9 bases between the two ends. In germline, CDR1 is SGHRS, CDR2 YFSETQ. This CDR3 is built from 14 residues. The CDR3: CASSLDGGNNEQFF. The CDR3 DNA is TGCGCCAGCAGCTTGGACGGCGGGAACAATGAGCAGTTCTTC.

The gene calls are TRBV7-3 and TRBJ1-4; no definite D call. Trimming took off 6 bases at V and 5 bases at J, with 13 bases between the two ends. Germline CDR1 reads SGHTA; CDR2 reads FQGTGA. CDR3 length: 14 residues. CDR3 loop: CASSHLFANEKLFF. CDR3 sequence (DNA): TGTGCCAGCAGTCACTTGTTTGCCAATGAAAAACTGTTTTTT.

The CDR3 DNA reads as TGTGCCAGCAGTTATAAGAACACTGAAGCTTTCTTT. Translated, it gives CASSYKNTEAFF. This chain connects TRBV6-6 to TRBJ1-1; D unresolved. This CDR3 spans 12 amino acids. V dropped 3 bases and J dropped 1 base, with 3 bases sitting between them. CDR1 MNHNY and CDR2 SVGAGI come from the germline V gene (reference sequence).

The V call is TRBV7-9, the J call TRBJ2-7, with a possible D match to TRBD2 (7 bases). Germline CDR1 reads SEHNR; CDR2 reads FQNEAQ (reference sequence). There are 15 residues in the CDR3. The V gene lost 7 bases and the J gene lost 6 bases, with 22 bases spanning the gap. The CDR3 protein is CASTRGAQIPGEQYF. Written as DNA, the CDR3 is TGTGCCAGCACCCGGGGGGCGCAGATACCCGGCGAGCAGTACTTC.

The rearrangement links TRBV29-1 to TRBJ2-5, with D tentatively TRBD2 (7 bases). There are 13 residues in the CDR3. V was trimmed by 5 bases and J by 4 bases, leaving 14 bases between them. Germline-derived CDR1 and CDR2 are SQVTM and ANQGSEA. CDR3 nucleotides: TGCAGCGTTTCCGGGGGGCTAGGAGAGACCCAGTACTTC. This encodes CSVSGGLGETQYF.

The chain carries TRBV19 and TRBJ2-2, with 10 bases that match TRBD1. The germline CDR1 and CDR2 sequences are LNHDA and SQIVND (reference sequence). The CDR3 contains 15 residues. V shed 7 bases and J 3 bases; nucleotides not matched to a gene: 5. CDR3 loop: CASMAGTGDTGELFF. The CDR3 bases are TGTGCCAGTATGGCCGGGACAGGGGACACCGGGGAGCTGTTTTTT.

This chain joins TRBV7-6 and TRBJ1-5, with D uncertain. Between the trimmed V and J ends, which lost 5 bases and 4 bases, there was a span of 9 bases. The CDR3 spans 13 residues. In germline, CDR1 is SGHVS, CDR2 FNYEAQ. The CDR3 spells CASSPQENQPQHF. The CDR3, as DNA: TGTGCCAGCAGCCCTCAGGAAAATCAGCCCCAGCATTTT.

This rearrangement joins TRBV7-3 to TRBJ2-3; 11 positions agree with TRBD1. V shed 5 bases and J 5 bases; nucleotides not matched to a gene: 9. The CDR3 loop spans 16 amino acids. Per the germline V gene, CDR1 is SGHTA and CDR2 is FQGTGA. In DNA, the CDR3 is TGTGCCAGCAGCCTTTTGCAGGGGACAGGGGGAGATACGCAGTATTTT. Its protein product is CASSLLQGTGGDTQYF.

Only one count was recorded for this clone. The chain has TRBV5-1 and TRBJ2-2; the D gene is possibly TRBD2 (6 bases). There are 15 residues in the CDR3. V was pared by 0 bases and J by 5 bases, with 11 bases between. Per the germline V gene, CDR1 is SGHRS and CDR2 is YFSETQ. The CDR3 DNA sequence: TGCGCCAGCAGCTTGGGGGAGCTAGCGACCGGGGAGCTGTTTTTT. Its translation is CASSLGELATGELFF. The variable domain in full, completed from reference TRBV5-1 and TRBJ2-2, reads KAGVTQTPRYLIKTRGQQVTLSCSPISGHRSVSWYQQTPGQGLQFLFEYFSETQRNKGNFPGRFSGRQFSNSRSEMNVSTLELGDSALYLCASSLGELATGELFFGEGSRLTVL.